This passage covers 5 T cell receptor beta chains from one sample sequenced in a study of monozygotic twins with inflammatory bowel disease. TCRdb reprocessed the 5' RACE reads and reports one entry per CDR3 protein, with no DNA. The sample holds more than 100,000 distinct CDR3 sequences. What was sequenced was blood. The receptors here all came from a human donor with ulcerative colitis or Crohn's disease, or a healthy co-twin of an affected twin (not recorded which).

This chain uses TRBV6-1 with TRBJ2-1; TCRdb indicates TRBD1, and absent DNA this call remains unverified. This CDR3 contains 14 residues. In germline, CDR1 is MNHNS, CDR2 SASEGT. This CDR3 is CASTRLGGGYEQFF.

The chain has TRBV18 and TRBJ2-2; TCRdb reports TRBD1, a call that lacks DNA to check it against. Germline CDR1 is KGHSH and CDR2 is LQKENI. This CDR3 contains 14 residues. This CDR3 is CASSGQLNTGELFF.

The CDR3 loop is CASSIEMGLANEQFF. The V and J genes are TRBV19 and TRBJ2-1; TCRdb's assignment of TRBD2 cannot be checked, as there is no DNA. The germline CDR1 and CDR2 sequences are LNHDA and SQIVND (reference sequence). This CDR3 has 15 residues. Full variable domain (rest looked up from reference TRBV19 and TRBJ2-1): DGGITQSPKYLFRKEGQNVTLSCEQNLNHDAMYWYRQDPGQGLRLIYYSQIVNDFQKGDIAEGYSVSREKKESFPLTVTSAQKNPTAFYLCASSIEMGLANEQFFGPGTRLTVL.

The chain employs TRBV2 and TRBJ1-5. Per germline, CDR1 SNHLY and CDR2 FYNNEI. The CDR3 totals 16 residues. The CDR3 loop is CASRPGSGTRGQPQHF.

The chain combines TRBV12-3 or TRBV12-4 with TRBJ1-2; absent DNA, TCRdb's TRBD1 call cannot be checked. This CDR3 has 16 amino acids. The CDR3 sequence: CASLTGDRSFNYGYTF.